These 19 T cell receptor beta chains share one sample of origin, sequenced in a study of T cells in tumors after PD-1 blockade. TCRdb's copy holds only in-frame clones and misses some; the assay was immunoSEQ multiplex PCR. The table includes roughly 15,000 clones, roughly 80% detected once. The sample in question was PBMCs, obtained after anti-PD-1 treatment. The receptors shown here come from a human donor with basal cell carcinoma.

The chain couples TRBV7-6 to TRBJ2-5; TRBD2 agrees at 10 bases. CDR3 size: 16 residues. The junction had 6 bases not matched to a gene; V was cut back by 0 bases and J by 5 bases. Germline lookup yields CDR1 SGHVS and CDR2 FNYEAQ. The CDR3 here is CASSLAPAGGRETQYF. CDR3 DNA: TGTGCCAGCAGCTTAGCCCCAGCGGGGGGGCGGGAGACCCAGTACTTC.

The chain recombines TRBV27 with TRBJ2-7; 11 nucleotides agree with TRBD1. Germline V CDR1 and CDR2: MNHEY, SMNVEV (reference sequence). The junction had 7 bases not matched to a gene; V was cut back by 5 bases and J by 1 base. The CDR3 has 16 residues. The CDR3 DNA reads TGTGCCAGCAGTAAAACCGGGACAGGGGGGTCCTACGAGCAGTACTTC. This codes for CASSKTGTGGSYEQYF.

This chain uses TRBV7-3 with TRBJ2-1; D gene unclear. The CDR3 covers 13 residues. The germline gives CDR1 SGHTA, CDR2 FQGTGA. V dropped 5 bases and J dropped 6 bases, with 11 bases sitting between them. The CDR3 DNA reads TGTGCCAGCAGCCAGGACCCGTCCAATGAGCAGTTCTTC. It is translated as CASSQDPSNEQFF.

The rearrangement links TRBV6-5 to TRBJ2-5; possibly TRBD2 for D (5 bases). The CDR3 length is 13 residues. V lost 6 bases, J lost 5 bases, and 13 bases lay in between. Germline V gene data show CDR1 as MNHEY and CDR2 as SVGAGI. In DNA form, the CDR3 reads TGTGCCAGCAGCAAGGAGGAGACGGAGACCCAGTACTTC. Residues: CASSKEETETQYF.

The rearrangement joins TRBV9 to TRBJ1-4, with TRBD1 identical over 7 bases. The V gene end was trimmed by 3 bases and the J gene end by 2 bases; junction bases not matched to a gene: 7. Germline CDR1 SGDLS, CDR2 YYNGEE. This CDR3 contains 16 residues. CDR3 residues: CASSALQGSTNEKLFF. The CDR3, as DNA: TGTGCCAGCAGCGCCTTACAGGGGTCCACTAATGAAAAACTGTTTTTT.

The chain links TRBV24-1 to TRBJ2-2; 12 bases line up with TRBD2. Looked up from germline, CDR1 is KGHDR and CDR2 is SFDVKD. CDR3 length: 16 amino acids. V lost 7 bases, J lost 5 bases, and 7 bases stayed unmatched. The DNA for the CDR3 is TGTGCCACCAGCGACCTGGGGACTAGCGGGACCGGGGAGCTGTTTTTT. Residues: CATSDLGTSGTGELFF.

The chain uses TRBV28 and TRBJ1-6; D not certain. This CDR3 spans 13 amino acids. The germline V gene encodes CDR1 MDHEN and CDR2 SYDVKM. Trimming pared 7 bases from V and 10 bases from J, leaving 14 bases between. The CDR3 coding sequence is TGTGCCAGCAAAGTGCTTGTGGACTCACCCCTCCACTTT. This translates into CASKVLVDSPLHF. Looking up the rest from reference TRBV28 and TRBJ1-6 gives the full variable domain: DVKVTQSSRYLVKRTGEKVFLECVQDMDHENMFWYRQDPGLGLRLIYFSYDVKMKEKGDIPEGYSVSREKKERFSLILESASTNQTSMYLCASKVLVDSPLHFGNGTRLTVT.

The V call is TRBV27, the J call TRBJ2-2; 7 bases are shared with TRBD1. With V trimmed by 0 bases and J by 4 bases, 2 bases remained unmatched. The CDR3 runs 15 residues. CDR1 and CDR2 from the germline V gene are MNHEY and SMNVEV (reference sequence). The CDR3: CASSLSGTVTGELFF. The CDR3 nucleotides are TGTGCCAGCAGTTTATCGGGGACAGTCACCGGGGAGCTGTTTTTT.

The CDR3 loop reads CASSLAGLAGELFF. The CDR3 DNA follows: TGTGCCAGCAGCTTAGCCGGACTAGCCGGGGAGCTGTTTTTT. The chain recombines TRBV7-2 with TRBJ2-2; 7 bases fit TRBD2. J gave up 6 bases and V 0 bases, and 1 base lay outside the gene matches. This CDR3 is built from 14 residues. The V gene's germline CDR1 is SGHTA and CDR2 FQGNSA.

The CDR3 sequence is CASIGSPRGTQYF. CDR3 in DNA: TGTGCCAGCATTGGTAGCCCCCGTGGTACGCAGTATTTT. The rearrangement joins TRBV28 to TRBJ2-3; no reliable D call. The V end was cut by 7 bases, the J end by 8 bases, with 16 bases between. The germline gives CDR1 MDHEN, CDR2 SYDVKM. The length of the CDR3 is 13 residues. The full variable domain, rest sourced from reference TRBV28 and TRBJ2-3, is DVKVTQSSRYLVKRTGEKVFLECVQDMDHENMFWYRQDPGLGLRLIYFSYDVKMKEKGDIPEGYSVSREKKERFSLILESASTNQTSMYLCASIGSPRGTQYFGPGTRLTVL.

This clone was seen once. CDR3 sequence reads: CASSLGTELSYEQYF. In nucleotides, the CDR3 is TGTGCCAGCAGCTTGGGGACCGAGCTCTCCTACGAGCAGTACTTC. This chain joins TRBV5-6 and TRBJ2-7; no definite D call. The V gene lost 0 bases and the J gene lost 0 bases, with 10 bases spanning the gap. The CDR3 has 15 amino acids. From germline, CDR1 is SGHDT and CDR2 YYEEEE.

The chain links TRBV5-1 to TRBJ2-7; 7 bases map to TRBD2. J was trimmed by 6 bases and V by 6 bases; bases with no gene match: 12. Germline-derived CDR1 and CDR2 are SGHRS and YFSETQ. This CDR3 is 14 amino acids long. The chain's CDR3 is CASKREGWGSEQYF. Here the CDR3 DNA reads TGCGCCAGCAAGAGGGAGGGTTGGGGCTCCGAGCAGTACTTC.

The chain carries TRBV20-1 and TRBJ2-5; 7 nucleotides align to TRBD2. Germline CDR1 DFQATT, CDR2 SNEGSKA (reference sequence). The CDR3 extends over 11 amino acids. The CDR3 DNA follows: TGCAGAGCGGGGCAGGTGGAGACCCAGTACTTC. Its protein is CRAGQVETQYF.

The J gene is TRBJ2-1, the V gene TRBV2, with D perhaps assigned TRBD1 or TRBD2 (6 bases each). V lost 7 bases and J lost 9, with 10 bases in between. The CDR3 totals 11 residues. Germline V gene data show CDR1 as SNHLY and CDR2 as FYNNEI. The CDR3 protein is CASTEGVEQFF. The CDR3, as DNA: TGTGCCAGCACGGAGGGGGTTGAGCAGTTCTTC.

The CDR3 sequence is CASSVGNSPLHF. Written as DNA, the CDR3 is TGTGCCAGCAGCGTGGGGAATTCACCCCTCCACTTT. The gene calls are TRBV7-9 and TRBJ1-6, with D unclear. Germline V CDR1 and CDR2: SEHNR, FQNEAQ (reference sequence). This CDR3 has 12 amino acids. V dropped 5 bases and J dropped 7 bases, with 6 bases sitting between them.

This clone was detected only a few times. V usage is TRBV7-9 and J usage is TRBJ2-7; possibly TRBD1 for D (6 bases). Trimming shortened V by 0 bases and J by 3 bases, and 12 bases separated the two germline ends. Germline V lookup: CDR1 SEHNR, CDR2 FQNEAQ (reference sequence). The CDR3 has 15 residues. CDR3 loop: CASSLAWDKSYEQYF. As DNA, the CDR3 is TGTGCCAGCAGCTTAGCGTGGGACAAGAGCTACGAGCAGTACTTC.

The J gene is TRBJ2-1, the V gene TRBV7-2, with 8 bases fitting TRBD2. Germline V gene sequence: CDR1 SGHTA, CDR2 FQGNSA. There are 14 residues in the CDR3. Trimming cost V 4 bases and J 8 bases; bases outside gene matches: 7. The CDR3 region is CASSSPGLGYEQFF. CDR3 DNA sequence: TGTGCCAGCAGCTCACCGGGACTAGGCTATGAGCAGTTCTTC. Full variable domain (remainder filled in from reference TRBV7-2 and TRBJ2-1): GAGVSQSPSNKVTEKGKDVELRCDPISGHTALYWYRQSLGQGLEFLIYFQGNSAPDKSGLPSDRFSAERTGGSVSTLTIQRTQQEDSAVYLCASSSPGLGYEQFFGPGTRLTVL.

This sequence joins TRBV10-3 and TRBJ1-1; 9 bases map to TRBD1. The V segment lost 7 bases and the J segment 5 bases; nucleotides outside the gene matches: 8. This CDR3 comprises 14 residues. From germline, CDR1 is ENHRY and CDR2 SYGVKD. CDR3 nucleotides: TGTGCCATCACCAGGGGACAGGGAGAGACTGAAGCTTTCTTT. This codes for CAITRGQGETEAFF.

The CDR3 coding sequence is TGTGCCAGCAGTCCACAGGCTAGCACAGATACGCAGTATTTT. It codes for CASSPQASTDTQYF. The rearrangement uses TRBV6-5 and TRBJ2-3; possible D gene TRBD1, 5 bases. The CDR3 consists of 14 residues. The germline V gene encodes CDR1 MNHEY and CDR2 SVGAGI. Trimming pared 5 bases from V and 0 bases from J, leaving 9 bases between.